This T cell receptor (beta chain) is drawn from a study of technical replicates of blood from a few donors. Produced via immunoSEQ multiplex PCR; TCRdb's table is partial and in-frame only. The sample has over 65,000 clones; 85% to 95% are singletons. V was trimmed by 4 bases and J by 2 bases, leaving 13 bases between them. The CDR3 consists of 14 residues. The germline V gene has CDR1 SGHKS and CDR2 YYEKEE (reference sequence). The chain links TRBV5-5 to TRBJ2-7; D remains ambiguous. The source of this sequence is a human donor in good health. The specimen sequenced was T cells isolated from PBMCs. In DNA, the CDR3 is TGTGCCAGCAGCCGGGTCCCTTCAACCTACGAGCAGTACTTC. This sequence encodes CASSRVPSTYEQYF.